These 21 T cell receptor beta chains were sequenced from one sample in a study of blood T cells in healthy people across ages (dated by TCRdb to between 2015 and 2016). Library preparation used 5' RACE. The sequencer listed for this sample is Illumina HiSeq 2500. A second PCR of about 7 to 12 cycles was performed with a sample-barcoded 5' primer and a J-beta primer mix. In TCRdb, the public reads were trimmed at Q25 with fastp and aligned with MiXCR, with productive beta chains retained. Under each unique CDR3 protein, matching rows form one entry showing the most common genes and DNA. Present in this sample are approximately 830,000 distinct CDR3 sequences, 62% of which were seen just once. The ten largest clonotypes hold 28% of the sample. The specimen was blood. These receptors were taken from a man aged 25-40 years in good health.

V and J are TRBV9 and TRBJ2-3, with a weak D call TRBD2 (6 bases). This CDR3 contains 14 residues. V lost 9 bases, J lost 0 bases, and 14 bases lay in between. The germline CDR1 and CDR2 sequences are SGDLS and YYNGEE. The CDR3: CATSAGFSTDTQYF. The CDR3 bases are TGTGCCACCTCCGCGGGGTTTAGCACAGATACGCAGTATTTT.

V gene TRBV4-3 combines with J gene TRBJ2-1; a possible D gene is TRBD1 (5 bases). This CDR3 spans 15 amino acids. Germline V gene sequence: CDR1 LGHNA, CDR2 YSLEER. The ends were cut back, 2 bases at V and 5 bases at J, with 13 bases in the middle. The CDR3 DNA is TGCGCCAGCAGCCAATGGCAGGGAAAAGACAATGAGCAGTTCTTC. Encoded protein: CASSQWQGKDNEQFF.

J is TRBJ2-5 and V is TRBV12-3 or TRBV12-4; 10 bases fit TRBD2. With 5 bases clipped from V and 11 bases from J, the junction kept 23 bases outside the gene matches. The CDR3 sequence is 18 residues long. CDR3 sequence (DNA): TGTGCCAGCAGTATACTAGCGGGGTCCGCCTCCTTCTACAATGAGCAGTACTTC. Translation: CASSILAGSASFYNEQYF.

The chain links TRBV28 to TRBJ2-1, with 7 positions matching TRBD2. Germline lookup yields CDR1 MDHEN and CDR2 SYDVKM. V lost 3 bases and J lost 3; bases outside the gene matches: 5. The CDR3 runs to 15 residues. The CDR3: CASSFEASGYNEQFF. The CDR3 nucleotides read TGTGCCAGCAGTTTTGAGGCTAGCGGCTACAATGAGCAGTTCTTC.

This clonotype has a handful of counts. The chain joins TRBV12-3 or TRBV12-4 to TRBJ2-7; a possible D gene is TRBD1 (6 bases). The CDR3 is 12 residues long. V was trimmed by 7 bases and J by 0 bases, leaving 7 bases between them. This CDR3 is CASTGVSYEQYF. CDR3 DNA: TGTGCCAGCACAGGGGTCTCCTACGAGCAGTACTTC.

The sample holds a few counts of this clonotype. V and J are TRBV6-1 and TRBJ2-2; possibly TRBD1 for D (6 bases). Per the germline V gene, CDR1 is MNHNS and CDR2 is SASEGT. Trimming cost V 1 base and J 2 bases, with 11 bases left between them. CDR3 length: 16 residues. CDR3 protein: CASSEVGDINTGELFF. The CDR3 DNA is TGTGCCAGCAGTGAAGTAGGGGACATTAACACCGGGGAGCTGTTTTTT.

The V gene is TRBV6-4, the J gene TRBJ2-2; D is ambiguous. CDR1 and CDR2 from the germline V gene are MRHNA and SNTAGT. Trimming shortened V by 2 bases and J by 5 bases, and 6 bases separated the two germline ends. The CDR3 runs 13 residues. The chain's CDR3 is CASSDGETGELFF. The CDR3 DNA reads TGTGCCAGCAGTGACGGAGAAACCGGGGAGCTGTTTTTT.

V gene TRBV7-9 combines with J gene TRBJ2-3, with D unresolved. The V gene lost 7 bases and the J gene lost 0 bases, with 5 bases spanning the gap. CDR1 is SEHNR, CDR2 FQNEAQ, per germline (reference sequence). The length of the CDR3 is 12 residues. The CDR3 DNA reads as TGTGCCAGCACCATAAGCACAGATACGCAGTATTTT. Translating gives CASTISTDTQYF.

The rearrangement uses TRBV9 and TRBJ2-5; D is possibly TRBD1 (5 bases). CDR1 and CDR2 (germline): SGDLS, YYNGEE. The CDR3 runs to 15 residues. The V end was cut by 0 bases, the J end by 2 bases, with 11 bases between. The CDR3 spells CASSVATGLQETQYF. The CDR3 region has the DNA TGTGCCAGCAGCGTAGCCACAGGCTTACAAGAGACCCAGTACTTC.

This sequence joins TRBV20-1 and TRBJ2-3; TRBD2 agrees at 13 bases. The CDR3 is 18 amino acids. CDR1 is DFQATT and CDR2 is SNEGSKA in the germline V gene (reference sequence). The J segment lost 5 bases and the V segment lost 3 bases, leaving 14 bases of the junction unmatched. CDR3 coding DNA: TGCAGTGCTAGGCTCACCGGACTAGCGGGGGTGAGAGGAGATACGCAGTATTTT. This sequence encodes CSARLTGLAGVRGDTQYF.

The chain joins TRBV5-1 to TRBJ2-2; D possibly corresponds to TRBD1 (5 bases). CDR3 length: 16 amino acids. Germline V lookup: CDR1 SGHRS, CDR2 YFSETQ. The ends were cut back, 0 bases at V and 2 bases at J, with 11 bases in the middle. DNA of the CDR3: TGCGCCAGCAGCTTGGGGCGCAGGGCTAACACCGGGGAGCTGTTTTTT. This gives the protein CASSLGRRANTGELFF.

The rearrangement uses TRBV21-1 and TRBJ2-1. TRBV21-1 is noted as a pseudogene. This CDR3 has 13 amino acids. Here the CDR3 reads CAYSGLMMNEQFF. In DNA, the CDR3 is TGTGCCTATTCGGGGTTGATGATGAATGAGCAGTTCTTC.

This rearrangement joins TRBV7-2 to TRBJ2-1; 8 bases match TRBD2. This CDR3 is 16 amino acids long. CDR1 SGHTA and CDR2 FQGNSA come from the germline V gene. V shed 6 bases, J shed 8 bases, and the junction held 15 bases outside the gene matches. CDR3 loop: CASRYLLTGGLDEQFF. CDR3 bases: TGTGCCAGCAGATACCTACTAACGGGGGGGTTGGATGAGCAGTTCTTC.

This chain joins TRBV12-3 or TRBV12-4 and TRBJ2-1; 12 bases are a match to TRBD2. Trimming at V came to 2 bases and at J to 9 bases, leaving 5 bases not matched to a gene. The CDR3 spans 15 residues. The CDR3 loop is CASSLRTSGAGEQFF. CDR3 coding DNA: TGTGCCAGCAGTTTACGGACTAGCGGGGCCGGTGAGCAGTTCTTC.

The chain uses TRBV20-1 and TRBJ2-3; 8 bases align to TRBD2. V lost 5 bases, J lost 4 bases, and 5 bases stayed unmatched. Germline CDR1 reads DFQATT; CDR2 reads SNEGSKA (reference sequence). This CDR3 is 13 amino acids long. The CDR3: CSAPGLGPDTQYF. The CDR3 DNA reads TGCAGTGCTCCGGGACTAGGTCCAGATACGCAGTATTTT.

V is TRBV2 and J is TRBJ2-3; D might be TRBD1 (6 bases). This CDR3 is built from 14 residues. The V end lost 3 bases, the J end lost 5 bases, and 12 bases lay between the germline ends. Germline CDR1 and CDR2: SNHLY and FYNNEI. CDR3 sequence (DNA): TGTGCCAGCAGTGATCTCCTAGGGGGAGATACGCAGTATTTT. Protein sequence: CASSDLLGGDTQYF.

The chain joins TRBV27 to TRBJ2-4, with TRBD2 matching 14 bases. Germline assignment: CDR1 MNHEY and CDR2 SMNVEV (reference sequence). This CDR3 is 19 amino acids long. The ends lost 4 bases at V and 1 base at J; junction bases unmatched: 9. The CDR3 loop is CASSSRLAGGVEAKNIQYF. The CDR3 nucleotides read TGTGCCAGCAGTTCTAGACTAGCGGGGGGGGTGGAGGCCAAAAACATTCAGTACTTC.

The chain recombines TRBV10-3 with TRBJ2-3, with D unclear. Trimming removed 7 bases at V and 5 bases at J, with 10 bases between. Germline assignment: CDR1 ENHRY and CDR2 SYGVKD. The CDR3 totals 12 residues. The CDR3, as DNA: TGTGCCATCAACGGGTTAGGAGATACGCAGTATTTT. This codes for CAINGLGDTQYF.

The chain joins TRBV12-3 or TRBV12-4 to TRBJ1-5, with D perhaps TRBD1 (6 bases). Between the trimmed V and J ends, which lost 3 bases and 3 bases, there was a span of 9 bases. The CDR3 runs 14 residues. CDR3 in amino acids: CASSFGQSNQPQHF. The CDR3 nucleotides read TGTGCCAGCAGTTTCGGACAGTCCAATCAGCCCCAGCATTTT.

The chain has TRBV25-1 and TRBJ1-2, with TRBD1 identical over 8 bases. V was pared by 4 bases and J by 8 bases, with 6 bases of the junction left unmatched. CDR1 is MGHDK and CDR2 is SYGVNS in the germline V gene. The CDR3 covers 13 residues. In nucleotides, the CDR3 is TGTGCCAGCAGTGTGCCAGGGGGCGGCGGCTACACCTTC. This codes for CASSVPGGGGYTF.

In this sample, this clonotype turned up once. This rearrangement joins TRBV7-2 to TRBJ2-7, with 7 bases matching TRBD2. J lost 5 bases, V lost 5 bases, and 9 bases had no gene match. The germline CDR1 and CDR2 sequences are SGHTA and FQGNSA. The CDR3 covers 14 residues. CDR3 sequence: CASSPGTAGDEQYF. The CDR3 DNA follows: TGTGCCAGCAGCCCCGGGACGGCGGGGGACGAGCAGTACTTC.